The next 6 T cell receptor beta chains were all read from a single sample in a study of T cells in Graves' hyperthyroidism and ophthalmopathy. RNA transcripts gave rise to amplified TCR beta CDR3 regions. A first-round RT-PCR of the TCR CDR3 used the HTBI primer set. TCRdb re-called the multiplex PCR reads with MiXCR, one entry per CDR3 protein. Of about 520,000 distinct CDR3 sequences in the sample, less than 25% were seen once. The source material was blood. The receptors were sampled from a woman aged 30 to 39 with Graves' ophthalmopathy.

This clonotype occurred many times. The V gene is TRBV12-3 or TRBV12-4, the J gene TRBJ1-2; D not certain. The ends were cut back, 2 bases at V and 10 bases at J, with 11 bases in the middle. The CDR3 runs 12 residues. The CDR3, as DNA: TGTGCCAGCAGTTTAAGTCAGTCCGCCTACACCTTC. Amino acid sequence: CASSLSQSAYTF.

The gene calls are TRBV29-1 and TRBJ1-2, with TRBD1 matching over 7 bases. The CDR3 consists of 14 residues. Trimming took 6 bases from V and 5 from J; bases not matched to a gene: 12. Germline V gene data show CDR1 as SQVTM and CDR2 as ANQGSEA. CDR3 sequence: CSVERDSRGYGYTF. The CDR3 nucleotides read TGCAGCGTGGAGCGGGACAGCCGGGGGTATGGCTACACCTTC.

This clonotype was seen ten or more times. The chain couples TRBV6-1 to TRBJ1-5; D possibly corresponds to TRBD1 (6 bases). CDR1 and CDR2 from the germline V gene are MNHNS and SASEGT. The CDR3 has 16 amino acids. V was trimmed by 6 bases and J by 4 bases, leaving 19 bases between them. The CDR3 loop reads CASSPTGWTDNQPQHF. The CDR3 DNA reads TGTGCCAGCAGCCCTACGGGATGGACAGATAATCAGCCCCAGCATTTT.

The gene calls are TRBV29-1 and TRBJ1-3, with D unresolved. The CDR3 is 14 amino acids. Germline CDR1 reads SQVTM; CDR2 reads ANQGSEA. V was clipped by 3 bases and J by 0 bases, with 9 bases between them. In DNA form, the CDR3 reads TGCAGCGTTGATGACGGTTACTCTGGAAACACCATATATTTT. This encodes CSVDDGYSGNTIYF. The full variable domain, completed using reference TRBV29-1 and TRBJ1-3, is SAVISQKPSRDICQRGTSLTIQCQVDSQVTMMFWYRQQPGQSLTLIATANQGSEATYESGFVIDKFPISRPNLTFSTLTVSNMSPEDSSIYLCSVDDGYSGNTIYFGEGSWLTVV.

This clonotype showed up just a few times. J is TRBJ1-1 and V is TRBV4-1; weak D call: TRBD1 (6 bases). There are 15 residues in the CDR3. Looked up from germline, CDR1 is MGHRA and CDR2 is YSYEKL. Trimming left V 1 base short and J 1 base short, with 10 bases between. CDR3 residues: CASSQVTGWNTEAFF. The CDR3, as DNA: TGCGCCAGCAGCCAAGTAACAGGGTGGAACACTGAAGCTTTCTTT.

With respect to this clonotype: A junction boundary mismatches the germline segment, possibly from a read error. The chain couples TRBV7-9 to TRBJ1-1, with D tentatively TRBD1 (5 bases). Germline lookup yields CDR1 SEHNR and CDR2 FQNEAQ (reference sequence). The CDR3 spans 14 residues. CDR3 in amino acids: CASSLFWRGTEACF. The CDR3 region has the DNA TGTGCCAGCAGCTTGTTCTGGAGGGGCACTGAAGCTTGCTTT.